Listed here are 20 T cell receptor beta chains from one sample, sequenced in a study of identical twins. Each CDR3 protein gets one entry after TCRdb re-called the 5' RACE reads with MiXCR. The sample holds 1.5 million to 2 million distinct CDR3 sequences, about 31% seen once. The sample was cord blood. Receptor source: a newborn girl in good health.

This clonotype occurred a few times. The CDR3: CASSQAAAGLSYNEQFF. CDR3 DNA sequence: TGCGCCAGCAGCCAAGCAGCGGCGGGGTTATCCTACAATGAGCAGTTCTTC. J is TRBJ2-1 and V is TRBV4-1, with TRBD2 as a possible D gene (6 bases). Germline V CDR1 and CDR2: MGHRA, YSYEKL. The V gene lost 1 base and the J gene lost 1 base, with 14 bases spanning the gap. The CDR3 is 17 residues long.

This clonotype came up a few times. The chain couples TRBV20-1 to TRBJ2-5; D possibly matches TRBD1 or TRBD2 (5 bases each). This CDR3 has 14 residues. The ends were cut back, 4 bases at V and 4 bases at J, with 16 bases in the middle. The germline V gene encodes CDR1 DFQATT and CDR2 SNEGSKA (reference sequence). CDR3: CSAKLGESGETQYF. In DNA, the CDR3 is TGCAGTGCTAAGCTAGGGGAGTCTGGAGAGACCCAGTACTTC.

This chain links TRBV6-6 with TRBJ2-4, with 7 bases lining up with TRBD1. The CDR3 contains 15 residues. Losses at the gene ends were 1 base for V and 1 base for J; bases not matched to a gene: 1. The V gene's germline CDR1 is MNHNY and CDR2 SVGAGI (reference sequence). The CDR3 spells CASSYLQGAKNIQYF. CDR3 nucleotide sequence: TGTGCCAGCAGTTACTTACAGGGGGCCAAAAACATTCAGTACTTC.

There are many counts of this clonotype. The rearrangement links TRBV10-3 to TRBJ2-3; 9 bases are shared with TRBD2. The ends lost 9 bases at V and 2 bases at J; junction bases unmatched: 3. The germline V gene encodes CDR1 ENHRY and CDR2 SYGVKD. The CDR3 runs 13 residues. CDR3 residues: CAMTSGSTDTQYF. The CDR3 DNA reads TGTGCCATGACTAGCGGATCCACAGATACGCAGTATTTT.

The chain combines TRBV11-2 with TRBJ2-3; TRBD2 agrees at 8 bases. V shed 3 bases, J shed 1 base, and the junction held 15 bases outside the gene matches. Per the germline V gene, CDR1 is SGHAT and CDR2 is FQNNGV. This CDR3 is 19 amino acids long. CDR3 in DNA: TGTGCCAGCAGCTTGCTCGCAGTTACTAGCGGCGGGCGCACAGATACGCAGTATTTT. It encodes CASSLLAVTSGGRTDTQYF. Full variable domain (rest looked up from reference TRBV11-2 and TRBJ2-3): EAGVAQSPRYKIIEKRQSVAFWCNPISGHATLYWYQQILGQGPKLLIQFQNNGVVDDSQLPKDRFSAERLKGVDSTLKIQPAKLEDSAVYLCASSLLAVTSGGRTDTQYFGPGTRLTVL.

The V and J genes are TRBV6-5 and TRBJ2-2, with D unclear. The CDR3 is made up of 14 amino acids. The germline V gene encodes CDR1 MNHEY and CDR2 SVGAGI. V was shortened by 2 bases and J by 2 bases, with 6 bases between the two germline ends. CDR3 sequence: CASSYGGNTGELFF. CDR3 nucleotide sequence: TGTGCCAGCAGTTACGGTGGTAACACCGGGGAGCTGTTTTTT.

The rearrangement uses TRBV10-3 and TRBJ1-4; D unclear. The length of the CDR3 is 13 residues. Germline V gene data show CDR1 as ENHRY and CDR2 as SYGVKD. V shed 6 bases and J shed 2 bases, with 7 bases lying between them. The chain's CDR3 is CAISPGTNEKLFF. DNA for the CDR3: TGTGCCATCAGCCCCGGGACTAATGAAAAACTGTTTTTT.

Written as DNA, the CDR3 is TGTGCCAGCAGCTTAGTGGGGGTTCCCACAGATACGCAGTATTTT. Protein product: CASSLVGVPTDTQYF. This chain links TRBV7-2 with TRBJ2-3, with D perhaps TRBD1 or TRBD2 (5 bases each). Germline V gives CDR1 SGHTA, CDR2 FQGNSA. The CDR3 covers 15 residues. V was pared by 1 base and J by 2 bases, with 10 bases between.

This clonotype has only a few counts. The chain employs TRBV5-1 and TRBJ1-2, with D possibly being TRBD1 (6 bases). Trimming left V 4 bases short and J 2 bases short, with 18 bases between. The CDR3 runs to 16 residues. CDR1 is SGHRS, CDR2 YFSETQ, per germline. DNA of the CDR3: TGCGCCAGCAGCGTGACTCGCAGGGGACTAAACTATGGCTACACCTTC. Protein sequence: CASSVTRRGLNYGYTF.

The rearrangement joins TRBV4-1 to TRBJ2-4; 7 bases agree with TRBD2. The V segment lost 2 bases and the J segment 0 bases; nucleotides outside the gene matches: 4. Looked up from germline, CDR1 is MGHRA and CDR2 is YSYEKL. The CDR3 runs 16 residues. CDR3 loop: CASSQILAAAKNIQYF. For the CDR3, the DNA is TGCGCCAGCAGCCAAATCCTAGCGGCAGCCAAAAACATTCAGTACTTC.

Regarding this clonotype: A much bigger clone sits one base away, suggesting this may be a read error. The chain joins TRBV29-1 to TRBJ2-1, with D perhaps TRBD1 (5 bases). Trimming pared 1 base from V and 0 bases from J, leaving 10 bases between. The CDR3 is 15 amino acids. Germline V gene data show CDR1 as SQVTM and CDR2 as ANQGSEA. The CDR3 bases are TGCAGCGTTGAAGTGGGGCAGACCTCCTACAATGAGCAGTTCTTC. This gives the protein CSVEVGQTSYNEQFF.

In this sample, this clonotype turned up many times. J is TRBJ2-5 and V is TRBV10-3; maybe TRBD1 (5 bases). The CDR3 has 18 residues. Germline lookup yields CDR1 ENHRY and CDR2 SYGVKD. V lost 0 bases and J lost 0, with 17 bases in between. The CDR3 protein is CAISESTPRVPYQETQYF. As DNA, the CDR3 is TGTGCCATCAGTGAGTCGACCCCCAGGGTCCCGTACCAAGAGACCCAGTACTTC.

The V call is TRBV2, the J call TRBJ1-6; tentative D call: TRBD1 (5 bases). V dropped 6 bases and J dropped 6 bases, with 15 bases sitting between them. This CDR3 is built from 15 residues. CDR1 and CDR2 from the germline V gene are SNHLY and FYNNEI. The CDR3 DNA is TGTGCCAGCAGAACTGTGGGGACGATTAATTCACCCCTCCACTTT. Its protein is CASRTVGTINSPLHF.

This clonotype was detected a few times. The chain is built from TRBV13 and TRBJ1-2, with 9 bases lining up with TRBD1. V shed 7 bases, J shed 2 bases, and the junction held 8 bases outside the gene matches. Germline CDR1 reads PRHDT; CDR2 reads FYEKMQ (reference sequence). The CDR3 consists of 15 residues. The CDR3 nucleotides are TGTGCCAGCAACCTCAGGACAGGGGACAACTATGGCTACACCTTC. It translates to CASNLRTGDNYGYTF.

The chain recombines TRBV20-1 with TRBJ2-3; 13 bases align to TRBD2. J was trimmed by 3 bases and V by 3 bases; bases with no gene match: 9. CDR3 length equals 17 residues. The germline V gene encodes CDR1 DFQATT and CDR2 SNEGSKA (reference sequence). CDR3 sequence (DNA): TGCAGTGCTAGGAAAACTAGCGGGAGGGCCCATACAGATACGCAGTATTTT. Translated, it gives CSARKTSGRAHTDTQYF.

J is TRBJ2-7 and V is TRBV2, with 10 bases fitting TRBD1. Per the germline V gene, CDR1 is SNHLY and CDR2 is FYNNEI. The CDR3 is 15 amino acids. J lost 0 bases, V lost 9 bases, and 8 bases had no gene match. The CDR3 here is CASDRGPVISYEQYF. CDR3 nucleotide sequence: TGTGCCAGTGACAGGGGGCCAGTAATCTCCTACGAGCAGTACTTC.

With regard to this clonotype: A single base separates this from a much larger clone, so it may be a read error. The DNA of the CDR3 is TGCGCCAGCAGCCAAGATCCGTACTCCTACGAGCAGTTCTTC. Translating gives CASSQDPYSYEQFF. The rearrangement links TRBV4-1 to TRBJ2-1; the D is unclear. The CDR3 sequence is 14 residues long. In germline, CDR1 is MGHRA, CDR2 YSYEKL. V shed 0 bases and J shed 10 bases, with 13 bases lying between them.

This clonotype was detected ten times or more. The chain couples TRBV5-1 to TRBJ2-6; 9 bases match TRBD2. CDR3 size: 17 residues. Germline values: CDR1 SGHRS, CDR2 YFSETQ. J was trimmed by 1 base and V by 2 bases; bases with no gene match: 4. The CDR3 bases are TGCGCCAGCAGCTTTGTAGCGGGAGATTCTGGGGCCAACGTCCTGACTTTC. This translates into CASSFVAGDSGANVLTF.

This clonotype was counted at least ten times. V gene TRBV25-1 combines with J gene TRBJ1-2; no definite D call. Germline CDR1 and CDR2: MGHDK and SYGVNS. The CDR3 is 13 amino acids. V was cut by 9 bases and J by 5 bases, with 16 bases left in between. This chain's CDR3 is CASSSGIGYGYTF. The CDR3 DNA reads as TGTGCCAGTAGTTCGGGGATAGGATATGGCTACACCTTC.

Turning to this clonotype: An end of the junction does not agree with germline; a read error may underlie this. The rearrangement links TRBV4-1 to TRBJ2-5; tentatively, D is TRBD1 or TRBD2 (6 bases each). The germline gives CDR1 MGHRA, CDR2 YSYEKL. The CDR3 totals 17 residues. For the CDR3, the DNA is TGCGCCAGCAGCCAAGATAGGAGGGGGGATGATACGGAGACCCAGAACTTC. Its protein is CASSQDRRGDDTETQNF.